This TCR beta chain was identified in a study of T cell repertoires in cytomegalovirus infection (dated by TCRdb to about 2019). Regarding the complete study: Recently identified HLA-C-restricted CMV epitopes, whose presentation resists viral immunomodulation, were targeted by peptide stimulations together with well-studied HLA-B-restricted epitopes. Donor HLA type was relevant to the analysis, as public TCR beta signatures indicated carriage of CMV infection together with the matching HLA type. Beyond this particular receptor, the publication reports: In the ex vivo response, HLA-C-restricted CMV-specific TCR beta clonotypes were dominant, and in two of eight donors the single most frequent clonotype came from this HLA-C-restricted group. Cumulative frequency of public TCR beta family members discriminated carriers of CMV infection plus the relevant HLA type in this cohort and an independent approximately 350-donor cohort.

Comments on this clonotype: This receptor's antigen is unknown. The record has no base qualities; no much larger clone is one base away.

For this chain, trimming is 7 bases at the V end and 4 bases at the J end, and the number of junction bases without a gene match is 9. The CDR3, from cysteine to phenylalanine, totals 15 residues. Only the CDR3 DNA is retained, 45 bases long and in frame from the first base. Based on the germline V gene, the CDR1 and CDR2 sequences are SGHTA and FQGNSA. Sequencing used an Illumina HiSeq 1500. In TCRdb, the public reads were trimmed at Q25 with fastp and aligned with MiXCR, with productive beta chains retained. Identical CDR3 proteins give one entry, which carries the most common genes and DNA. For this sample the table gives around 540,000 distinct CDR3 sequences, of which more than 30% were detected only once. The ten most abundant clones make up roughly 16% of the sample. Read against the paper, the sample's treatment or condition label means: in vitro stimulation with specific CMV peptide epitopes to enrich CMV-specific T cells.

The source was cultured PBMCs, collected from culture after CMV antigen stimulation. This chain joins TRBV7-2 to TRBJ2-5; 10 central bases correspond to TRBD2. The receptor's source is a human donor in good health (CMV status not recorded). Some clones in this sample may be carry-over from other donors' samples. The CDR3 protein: CASTPTASGRETQYF. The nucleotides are TGTGCCAGCACCCCCACTGCTAGCGGGAGAGAGACCCAGTACTTC.